This T cell receptor beta chain appears in the sequencing data of a study of radiation and T cells in renal cell carcinoma. Time point indicated: blood 4 weeks post-SBRT, at nephrectomy. Treatment given: 15 Gy SBRT to primary tumor, nephrectomy 4 weeks later. Nephrectomy followed 15 Gy stereotactic body radiation by 4 weeks. The CDR3 is 14 residues long. The germline gives CDR1 SGHTA, CDR2 FQGNSA. V was clipped by 3 bases and J by 6 bases, with 9 bases between them. Clones were sequenced by immunoSEQ multiplex PCR, and TCRdb holds only the in-frame ones, with some missing. This table has 150,000 or so clones, roughly 90% appearing once.

This TCR came from a woman aged 50 to 65 with renal cell carcinoma. The specimen comprised blood, sampled from a patient whose treatment included radiotherapy and nephrectomy. The chain joins TRBV7-2 to TRBJ1-6; D not certain. The CDR3 nucleotides are TGTGCCAGCAGCTTGATGAGCCCTAATTCACCCCTCCACTTT. Its protein is CASSLMSPNSPLHF. The entire variable domain, with the rest obtained from reference TRBV7-2 and TRBJ1-6, is as follows: GAGVSQSPSNKVTEKGKDVELRCDPISGHTALYWYRQSLGQGLEFLIYFQGNSAPDKSGLPSDRFSAERTGGSVSTLTIQRTQQEDSAVYLCASSLMSPNSPLHFGNGTRLTVT.